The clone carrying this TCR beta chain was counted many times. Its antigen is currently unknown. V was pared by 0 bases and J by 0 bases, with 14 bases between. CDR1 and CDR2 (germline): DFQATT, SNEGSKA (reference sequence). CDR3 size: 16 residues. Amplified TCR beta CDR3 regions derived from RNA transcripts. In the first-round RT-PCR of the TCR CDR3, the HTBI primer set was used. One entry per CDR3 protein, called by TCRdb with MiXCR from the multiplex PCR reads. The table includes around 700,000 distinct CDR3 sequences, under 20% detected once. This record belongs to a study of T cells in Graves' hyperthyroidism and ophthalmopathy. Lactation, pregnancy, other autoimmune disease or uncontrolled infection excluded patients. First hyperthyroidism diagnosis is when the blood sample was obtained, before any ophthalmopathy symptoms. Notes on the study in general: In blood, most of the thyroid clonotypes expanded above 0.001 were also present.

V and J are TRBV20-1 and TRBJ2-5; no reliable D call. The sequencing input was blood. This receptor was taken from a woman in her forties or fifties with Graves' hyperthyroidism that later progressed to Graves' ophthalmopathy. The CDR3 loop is CSARDGVQPYQETQYF. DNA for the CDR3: TGCAGTGCTAGAGATGGGGTACAACCGTACCAAGAGACCCAGTACTTC.